Listed below are T cell receptor beta chains from one sample, sequenced in a study of long-term antiretroviral therapy in people with HIV. Sequenced by immunoSEQ multiplex PCR; TCRdb stores in-frame clones only, minus some. The sample includes approximately 30,000 clones, around 85% of them seen just once. The source material was unsorted PBMCs, sampled 3 years after starting antiretroviral therapy. These TCRs come from a middle-aged man with HIV. CDR3s include the opening cysteine and the closing phenylalanine or tryptophan. A D gene is named only where the DNA matches it firmly. Not every row has a clone size; where given, it reads once, few, many or a size class.

>NA|TRBJ2-5|NA|TRBV9
TGTGCCAGCAGCGTAGCGGCAGGGGCAAAAGAGACCCAGTACTTC
CASSVAAGAKETQYF
>NA|TRBJ2-5|TRBD1|TRBV5-4
TGTGCCAGCAGCCAACGTGACAGGGGAGAGACCCAGTACTTC
CASSQRDRGETQYF
>NA|TRBJ1-2|NA|TRBV6-1
TGTGCCAGCAGTTCAACTAACTATGGCTACACCTTC
CASSSTNYGYTF
>NA|TRBJ2-5|NA|TRBV5-1
TGCGCCAGCAGCTTGGCTATGGGACTTCAAGAGACCCAGTACTTC
CASSLAMGLQETQYF
>once|TRBJ2-4|NA|TRBV18
TGTGCCAGCTCACCAACGTCAGGCGAGGATACAAACATTCAGTACTTC
CASSPTSGEDTNIQYF
>NA|TRBJ2-7|NA|TRBV9
TGTGCCAGCAGCGTAAACAGCGCTAGGGCTTCCGAGCAGTACTTC
CASSVNSARASEQYF
>NA|TRBJ1-3|TRBD1|TRBV4-1
TGCGCCAGCAGCCAATCGACAGGGGTAGACACCATATATTTT
CASSQSTGVDTIYF
>NA|TRBJ2-3|NA|TRBV29-1
TGCAGCGTTGACGGCCAGGACTCCTCAGATACGCAGTATTTT
CSVDGQDSSDTQYF
>NA|TRBJ1-2|NA|TRBV18
TGTGCCAGCTCACCCCCCTCATCGGAGACGTTAGCTAACTATGGCTACACCTTC
CASSPPSSETLANYGYTF
>NA|TRBJ1-6|NA|TRBV4-1
TGCGCCAGCAGCCCGCGAGGGCTCCAGGATTCACCCCTCCACTTT
CASSPRGLQDSPLHF
>NA|TRBJ2-7|NA|TRBV30
TGTGCCTGGAGCGGGGACATCTACGAGCAGTACTTC
CAWSGDIYEQYF
>NA|TRBJ1-1|NA|TRBV2
TGTGCCAGCAGTCCAAAGGGGGACACTGAAGCTTTCTTT
CASSPKGDTEAFF
>NA|TRBJ1-1|NA|TRBV7-8
TGTGCCAGCAGCTTAGACACTGAAGCTTTCTTT
CASSLDTEAFF
>NA|TRBJ1-4|NA|TRBV30
TGTGCCTGGAGTGTTCCAGGGTCAACTAATGAAAAACTGTTTTTT
CAWSVPGSTNEKLFF
>NA|TRBJ2-3|NA|TRBV9
TGTGCCAGCAGCGTAGAAGGGCAACCTAGCACAGATACGCAGTATTTT
CASSVEGQPSTDTQYF
>NA|TRBJ2-3|NA|TRBV5-1
TGCGCCAGCAGCTTGGTGGGCCCAGATACGCAGTATTTT
CASSLVGPDTQYF
>NA|TRBJ2-3|NA|TRBV9
TGTGCCAGCAGCGTAGGATTAGCCCACCCCACAGATACGCAGTATTTT
CASSVGLAHPTDTQYF